A selection of T cell receptor beta chains follows, all from one sample in a study of cytomegalovirus exposure and HLA in healthy donors. TCRdb's copy holds only in-frame clones and misses some; the assay was immunoSEQ multiplex PCR. The sample consists of over 150,000 clones, roughly 82% of them appearing once. Sequencing was carried out using PBMCs. The receptor set was obtained from a man aged 50 to 60 in good health and CMV-seropositive. Both conserved end residues are part of each CDR3. The order of the fields is V gene, clone size, D gene, J gene, CDR3 DNA, CDR3 protein. D genes are given only for firm matches. Clone size is shown for a subset of rows, as once, few, many or a class of expanded clone.

TRBV19,-,-,TRBJ2-7,TGTGCCAGTAGTAGGGCGGGAACTCATTACGAGCAGTACTTC,CASSRAGTHYEQYF
TRBV6-5,-,TRBD1,TRBJ2-7,TGTGCCAGCAGACTTGGACAGGGTGCCTACGAGCAGTACTTC,CASRLGQGAYEQYF
TRBV6-1,-,-,TRBJ2-7,TGTGCCAGCAGTGAAGGAGGAGCAGGGGGGAACGAGCAGTACTTC,CASSEGGAGGNEQYF
TRBV5-4,-,TRBD1,TRBJ2-3,TGTGCCAGCAGCTTGGCCGGGACAGCCCTCACAGATACGCAGTATTTT,CASSLAGTALTDTQYF
TRBV7-2,once,TRBD1,TRBJ1-4,TGTGCCAGCAGCTTGGAGAGGGACAGTTTTGCTACTAATGAAAAACTGTTTTTT,CASSLERDSFATNEKLFF
TRBV28,few,-,TRBJ2-5,TGTGCCAGCAGTTTCAGTGACAGCCAAGAGACCCAGTACTTC,CASSFSDSQETQYF
TRBV2,-,TRBD1,TRBJ2-1,TGTGCCAGCAGTCCCCGACAGGGAGTAGGTGAGCAGTTCTTC,CASSPRQGVGEQFF
TRBV5-4,once,-,TRBJ2-7,TGTGCCAGCAGCTTGACGGGTGCGGGCGAGCAGTACTTC,CASSLTGAGEQYF
TRBV6-5,-,-,TRBJ1-5,TGTGCCAGCAGTTACTCGGCAGGAGCGGGGCAGCCCCAGCATTTT,CASSYSAGAGQPQHF
TRBV5-1,-,-,TRBJ2-3,TGCGCCAGCAGCTTAGGGAGCGCTAAAGATACGCAGTATTTT,CASSLGSAKDTQYF
TRBV6-4,-,-,TRBJ1-1,TGTGCCAGCAGTGAACAAGCCGGGACTGAAGCTTTCTTT,CASSEQAGTEAFF
TRBV11-3,-,TRBD1,TRBJ2-1,TGTGCCAGCAGCTTGTACGGGACAGGGGACTCCAATGAGCAGTTCTTC,CASSLYGTGDSNEQFF
TRBV29-1,few,-,TRBJ1-3,TGCAGCGTTGCTTTCTCTGGAAACACCATATATTTT,CSVAFSGNTIYF
TRBV19,-,TRBD1,TRBJ2-4,TGTGCCAGTAGTATAGGGGGACAGAGAGCCAAAAACATTCAGTACTTC,CASSIGGQRAKNIQYF
TRBV18,-,-,TRBJ2-1,TGTGCCAGCTCACCCCCTAGCTCCCTACTCTACAATGAGCAGTTCTTC,CASSPPSSLLYNEQFF
TRBV5-1,-,TRBD1,TRBJ2-4,TGCGCCAGCAGCCCGACAGGGACATTGCACAGTCAGTACTTC,CASSPTGTLHSQYF
TRBV14,-,-,TRBJ1-2,TGTGCCAGCAGCCGCAGGTCAGGGGATGGCTACACCTTC,CASSRRSGDGYTF
TRBV5-1,-,-,TRBJ1-3,TGCGCCAGCAGCTTCTTCCCCAGGCAGGCTGGAAACACCATATATTTT,CASSFFPRQAGNTIYF
TRBV2,-,TRBD1,TRBJ1-2,TGTGCCAGCAGTGGACAGGGTTCTAACTATGGCTACACCTTC,CASSGQGSNYGYTF
TRBV7-2,-,TRBD2,TRBJ2-3,TGTGCCAGCAGCTCTAGCGGGGGGAGCACAGATACGCAGTATTTT,CASSSSGGSTDTQYF
TRBV29-1,-,-,TRBJ1-1,TGCAGCGTTGAGGGGGCGGGGGACACTGAAGCTTTCTTT,CSVEGAGDTEAFF
TRBV28,-,TRBD1,TRBJ2-6,TGTGCCAGCAGTTTGTTGGCAGGGGGAGCCAACGTCCTGACTTTC,CASSLLAGGANVLTF
TRBV12-5,-,TRBD2,TRBJ2-1,TGTGCTAGTGGTTCGACAGGACTAGCGGGGTCGGGTTCCTACAATGAGCAGTTCTTC,CASGSTGLAGSGSYNEQFF
TRBV6-1,-,TRBD1,TRBJ1-1,TGTGCCAGCAGTGGACAGGGGGAATATGAAGCTTTCTTT,CASSGQGEYEAFF
TRBV4-3,-,TRBD2,TRBJ2-3,TGCGCCAGCAGCCAAGGTCTCAGCGGGGACTATACGCAGTATTTT,CASSQGLSGDYTQYF
TRBV6-5,-,-,TRBJ2-7,TGTGCCAGCAGTTACTCGAAGGGGTGGTACGAGCAGTACTTC,CASSYSKGWYEQYF
TRBV5-5,-,TRBD1,TRBJ2-7,TGTGCCAGCAGCTCGGACAGGACCTACGAGCAGTACTTC,CASSSDRTYEQYF
TRBV6-5,-,-,TRBJ2-7,TGTGCCAGCAGTAGGGGGGGGGAAGTCTACGAGCAGTACTTC,CASSRGGEVYEQYF
TRBV6-5,-,-,TRBJ1-6,TGTGCCAGCAGAACCGGACAGACCAATTCACCCCTCCACTTT,CASRTGQTNSPLHF
TRBV6-1,once,-,TRBJ2-7,TGTGCCAGCAGTGAAGCGGGTTCGGAGTTCTACGAGCAGTACTTC,CASSEAGSEFYEQYF
TRBV28,-,-,TRBJ1-3,TGTGCCAGCAGTTTGCGCGGGTTCTCTGGAAACACCATATATTTT,CASSLRGFSGNTIYF
TRBV7-9,-,TRBD2,TRBJ2-7,TGTTCCAGCAGTCAAGGACTAGCGGACAGCTCCTACGAGCAGTACTTC,CSSSQGLADSSYEQYF
TRBV4-2,-,TRBD2,TRBJ2-3,TGTGCCAGCAGCCAAGATTCTAGCGGCCCAAGCACAGATACGCAGTATTTT,CASSQDSSGPSTDTQYF
TRBV29-1,-,-,TRBJ2-5,TGCAGCGTTGCCGGACAGCTTACTACCCAAGAGACCCAGTACTTC,CSVAGQLTTQETQYF
TRBV4-3,once,TRBD2,TRBJ2-3,TGCGCCAGCAGCCGCCGGACTAGCGGGGGGGTGGTAAGGACAGATACGCAGTATTTT,CASSRRTSGGVVRTDTQYF
TRBV27,once,TRBD1,TRBJ2-7,TGTGCCAGCAGTTTACTTACCGAATTGGACAGGCCCTTTTACGAGCAGTACTTC,CASSLLTELDRPFYEQYF
TRBV29-1,-,-,TRBJ1-2,TGCAGCGTTTTGGAAGGGGGAGATGGCTACACCTTC,CSVLEGGDGYTF
TRBV7-9,-,-,TRBJ1-3,TGTGCCAGCAGCTTAGAACGGGGAAACACCATATATTTT,CASSLERGNTIYF
TRBV5-1,-,TRBD1,TRBJ2-2,TGCGCCAGCAGCTCGGGACAGGTCACCGGGGAGCTGTTTTTT,CASSSGQVTGELFF
TRBV12-2,-,-,TRBJ1-2,TGTGCAAGTCGCTTAGAACCCCGGAGGGGTGGCTACACCTTC,CASRLEPRRGGYTF
TRBV28,once,TRBD1,TRBJ2-7,TGTGCCAGCAGTTTATTACAGGGGGGCAGGGACGAGCAGTACTTC,CASSLLQGGRDEQYF
TRBV7-3,-,-,TRBJ2-1,TGTGCCAGCAGCTCAAGGGGACAGGGGTCCCCTAGCGGGAGCAATGAGCAGTTCTTC,CASSSRGQGSPSGSNEQFF
TRBV5-1,-,TRBD1,TRBJ2-5,TGCGCCAGCAGTGCAAGCCAGGGGGAAGAGACCCAGTACTTC,CASSASQGEETQYF
TRBV28,-,TRBD2,TRBJ2-7,TGTGCCAGCAGTTTAAGTCCGGAGCGGGGGGGCGAGCAGTACTTC,CASSLSPERGGEQYF
TRBV30,-,-,TRBJ2-3,TGTGCCTGGAGTGTAGGGGTAACCCGCACAGATACGCAGTATTTT,CAWSVGVTRTDTQYF